The 21 T cell receptor beta chains presented below share a single source sample, sequenced in a study of response to subunit inactivated influenza vaccine. TCRdb used MiXCR to reprocess the RT-PCR reads, holding one entry per CDR3 protein. The repertoire holds around 170,000 distinct CDR3 sequences, with roughly 10% as singletons. The material was CD8+ T cells sorted from PBMCs, obtained approximately 25 months after vaccination. The receptors stem from a man aged 50 to 75 who received an inactivated influenza vaccine.

This clonotype was recorded a few times. This rearrangement joins TRBV10-3 to TRBJ2-7; TRBD2 matches at 7 bases. Per germline, CDR1 ENHRY and CDR2 SYGVKD. CDR3 length equals 14 residues. The V gene end was trimmed by 4 bases and the J gene end by 2 bases; junction bases not matched to a gene: 5. Here the CDR3 DNA reads TGTGCCATCAGTGGGGCTAGCGGACCCTACGAGCAGTACTTC. This gives the protein CAISGASGPYEQYF.

The chain links TRBV2 to TRBJ2-7; 8 nucleotides agree with TRBD1. J lost 2 bases, V lost 5 bases, and 8 bases had no gene match. Germline V CDR1 and CDR2: SNHLY, FYNNEI. The CDR3 is 15 amino acids. The DNA of the CDR3 is TGTGCCAGCAGTCCACCGGGGACAGGAGCCTACGAGCAGTACTTC. Its translation is CASSPPGTGAYEQYF.

At least ten counts were recorded for this clonotype. V usage is TRBV30 and J usage is TRBJ2-7; 9 nucleotides match TRBD1. The germline V gene encodes CDR1 GTSNPN and CDR2 SVGIG (reference sequence). This CDR3 spans 16 amino acids. V gave up 0 bases and J gave up 5 bases; unmatched junction bases: 11. The CDR3 bases are TGTGCCTGGAGTGTCTTTGTGACAGGGGGTTTCCACGAGCAGTACTTC. This gives the protein CAWSVFVTGGFHEQYF. The entire variable domain, with the rest obtained from reference TRBV30 and TRBJ2-7, is as follows: SQTIHQWPATLVQPVGSPLSLECTVEGTSNPNLYWYRQAAGRGLQLLFYSVGIGQISSEVPQNLSASRPQDRQFILSSKKLLLSDSGFYLCAWSVFVTGGFHEQYFGPGTRLTVT.

In this sample, this clonotype turned up many times. The V and J genes are TRBV4-2 and TRBJ2-2; TRBD1 might be the D (5 bases). Trimming removed 3 bases from V and 5 bases from J, with 19 bases in between. CDR1 and CDR2 from the germline V gene are LGHNA and YNFKEQ. This CDR3 region has 17 residues. The CDR3 reads CASSHPDRDLKTGELFF. Written as DNA, the CDR3 is TGTGCCAGCAGCCACCCCGACAGAGATTTGAAAACCGGGGAGCTGTTTTTT.

The chain carries TRBV4-1 and TRBJ1-1; D gene unclear. There are 16 residues in the CDR3. V gave up 1 base and J gave up 0 bases, with 12 bases separating them. The V gene's germline CDR1 is MGHRA and CDR2 YSYEKL. Here the CDR3 reads CASSQASAAMNTEAFF. The CDR3 DNA is TGCGCCAGCAGCCAAGCGTCAGCAGCTATGAACACTGAAGCTTTCTTT.

This rearrangement joins TRBV9 to TRBJ2-1; D gene unclear. CDR1 is SGDLS, CDR2 YYNGEE, per germline. The V end lost 3 bases, the J end lost 5 bases, and 3 bases lay between the germline ends. This CDR3 comprises 11 residues. CDR3 amino acids: CASSGNNEQFF. DNA for the CDR3: TGTGCCAGCAGCGGCAACAATGAGCAGTTCTTC.

The chain joins TRBV29-1 to TRBJ1-1, with D possibly being TRBD1 (6 bases). CDR1 and CDR2 (germline): SQVTM, ANQGSEA. V gave up 4 bases and J gave up 6 bases, with 21 bases separating them. This CDR3 is built from 15 residues. CDR3: CSVGGMGPTGPEAFF. In DNA form, the CDR3 reads TGCAGCGTTGGAGGGATGGGGCCGACAGGCCCTGAAGCTTTCTTT.

The chain employs TRBV20-1 and TRBJ2-3; D perhaps matches TRBD2 (7 bases). The germline CDR1 and CDR2 sequences are DFQATT and SNEGSKA (reference sequence). The germline V and J ends were trimmed by 2 bases and 3 bases, with 18 bases remaining between them. This CDR3 region has 16 residues. CDR3 in DNA: TGCAGTGCTAGACATCCTCGCGGGGGCCTTACAGATACGCAGTATTTT. Residues: CSARHPRGGLTDTQYF.

This clonotype has only a few counts. This chain joins TRBV27 and TRBJ2-3; tentatively, D is TRBD2 (5 bases). There are 13 residues in the CDR3. Germline CDR1 reads MNHEY; CDR2 reads SMNVEV (reference sequence). Trimming removed 2 bases from V and 9 bases from J, with 12 bases in between. The CDR3 protein is CASSLRGDTTQYF. CDR3 bases: TGTGCCAGCAGTTTACGGGGAGATACAACGCAGTATTTT.

The sample holds many counts of this clonotype. The gene calls are TRBV5-1 and TRBJ2-7, with D tentatively TRBD1 (5 bases). In germline, CDR1 is SGHRS, CDR2 YFSETQ. The CDR3 totals 13 residues. Deletions cut 1 base from V and 3 bases from J, with 8 bases between. The CDR3 spells CASSLFQGYEQYF. Written as DNA, the CDR3 is TGCGCCAGCAGCTTGTTTCAGGGCTACGAGCAGTACTTC.

The rearrangement uses TRBV28 and TRBJ2-7, with unresolved D. V was clipped by 2 bases and J by 8 bases, with 7 bases between them. Germline lookup yields CDR1 MDHEN and CDR2 SYDVKM. The CDR3 contains 11 residues. CDR3 sequence (DNA): TGTGCCAGCAGTTTACGGGTCCAGCAGTACTTC. Protein sequence: CASSLRVQQYF.

The chain has TRBV6-6 and TRBJ2-5; unclear D gene. Trimming took off 1 base at V and 4 bases at J, with 7 bases between the two ends. This CDR3 comprises 13 residues. Germline values: CDR1 MNHNY, CDR2 SVGAGI (reference sequence). CDR3 loop: CASSYLGPETQYF. CDR3 DNA: TGTGCCAGCAGTTACTTGGGCCCAGAGACCCAGTACTTC.

This clonotype was recorded a few times. The chain joins TRBV7-2 to TRBJ2-1; 11 bases match TRBD2. Per germline, CDR1 SGHTA and CDR2 FQGNSA. Trimming removed 4 bases from V and 8 bases from J; junction bases left unmatched: 10. The CDR3 sequence is 16 residues long. CDR3 DNA sequence: TGTGCCAGCAGCTACGATTTAGCGGGGGGGGCTTATGAGCAGTTCTTC. This encodes CASSYDLAGGAYEQFF.

The chain combines TRBV28 with TRBJ1-5, with D uncertain. V was shortened by 5 bases and J by 4 bases, with 12 bases between the two germline ends. The CDR3 totals 14 residues. Germline V gene data show CDR1 as MDHEN and CDR2 as SYDVKM. The CDR3 region is CASSVNMGNQPQHF. CDR3 in DNA: TGTGCCAGCAGTGTTAACATGGGGAATCAGCCCCAGCATTTT. The whole variable domain, remainder taken from reference TRBV28 and TRBJ1-5, is DVKVTQSSRYLVKRTGEKVFLECVQDMDHENMFWYRQDPGLGLRLIYFSYDVKMKEKGDIPEGYSVSREKKERFSLILESASTNQTSMYLCASSVNMGNQPQHFGDGTRLSIL.

There are a few counts of this clonotype. V and J are TRBV20-1 and TRBJ2-1; either TRBD1 or TRBD2 may fit D (6 bases each). In germline, CDR1 is DFQATT, CDR2 SNEGSKA (reference sequence). The CDR3 extends over 17 amino acids. V lost 0 bases and J 0 bases, leaving 15 bases between the germline ends. This chain's CDR3 is CSARDRQAGSSYNEQFF. In nucleotides, the CDR3 is TGCAGTGCTAGAGATCGACAGGCGGGGAGCTCCTACAATGAGCAGTTCTTC.

The CDR3 spells CASSFRGNYGYTF. The CDR3 bases are TGTGCCAGCAGCTTTCGGGGAAACTATGGCTACACCTTC. The chain combines TRBV13 with TRBJ1-2; no firm D call. Germline V gene data show CDR1 as PRHDT and CDR2 as FYEKMQ (reference sequence). Trimming took off 3 bases at V and 2 bases at J, with 7 bases between the two ends. The CDR3 has 13 amino acids.

This clonotype was counted between two and nine times. J is TRBJ1-2 and V is TRBV7-9, with TRBD1 as a possible D gene (5 bases). Germline CDR1 reads SEHNR; CDR2 reads FQNEAQ (reference sequence). CDR3 length equals 12 residues. The V end lost 1 base, the J end lost 8 bases, and 8 bases lay between the germline ends. CDR3 DNA: TGTGCCAGCAGCTTAGGGGGCGCGGGCTACACCTTC. It codes for CASSLGGAGYTF.

This rearrangement joins TRBV28 to TRBJ2-3; 9 bases line up with TRBD2. The ends lost 6 bases at V and 8 bases at J; junction bases unmatched: 6. Germline CDR1 MDHEN, CDR2 SYDVKM. This CDR3 is built from 13 residues. The CDR3: CASSLTGLATQYF. For the CDR3, the DNA is TGTGCCAGCAGCCTAACGGGACTAGCTACGCAGTATTTT. The full variable domain, rest sourced from reference TRBV28 and TRBJ2-3, is DVKVTQSSRYLVKRTGEKVFLECVQDMDHENMFWYRQDPGLGLRLIYFSYDVKMKEKGDIPEGYSVSREKKERFSLILESASTNQTSMYLCASSLTGLATQYFGPGTRLTVL.

The chain employs TRBV20-1 and TRBJ2-7; a weak D match, TRBD2 (5 bases). This CDR3 region has 13 residues. V lost 5 bases to trimming and J lost 6 bases, with 17 bases between them. Germline lookup yields CDR1 DFQATT and CDR2 SNEGSKA (reference sequence). The CDR3 loop reads CSAPAVGGSEQYF. CDR3 nucleotide sequence: TGCAGTGCTCCCGCGGTGGGTGGGAGCGAGCAGTACTTC.

The chain employs TRBV4-3 and TRBJ1-6; possibly TRBD1 for D (5 bases). CDR1 LGHNA and CDR2 YSLEER come from the germline V gene. CDR3 size: 16 residues. The V gene lost 1 base and the J gene lost 9 bases, with 16 bases spanning the gap. CDR3 protein: CASSQARPGNGSPLHF. The CDR3, as DNA: TGCGCCAGCAGCCAAGCCCGGCCAGGGAATGGTTCACCCCTCCACTTT.

The CDR3 region has the DNA TGTGCCAGCAGTCTCATTAACAGGGCCTCTGGGGCCAACGTCCTGACTTTC. Amino acids: CASSLINRASGANVLTF. The genes are TRBV6-1 and TRBJ2-6; tentative D call: TRBD1 (6 bases). V lost 5 bases, J lost 0 bases, and 14 bases lay in between. Germline CDR1 and CDR2: MNHNS and SASEGT. CDR3 length: 17 amino acids.